The T cell receptor (beta chain) described here comes from a study of tumor and adjacent non-tumor tissue in lung cancer. RNA was extracted from bulk tissue without any cell sorting. About this clonotype: A read error may account for a junction end that differs from germline.

This CDR3 spans 15 amino acids. The V gene's germline CDR1 is SGHAT and CDR2 FQNNGV. The library came from three nested PCR rounds adapted from ARM-PCR protocols. A single record per CDR3 protein comes from TCRdb applying MiXCR to the multiplex PCR reads. Of over 110,000 distinct CDR3 sequences listed, 66% are singletons. This chain links TRBV11-2 with TRBJ2-2; the D gene is possibly TRBD1 (6 bases). The source of this sequence is a man between 60 and 70 years old with small cell lung cancer. Material: lung tumor tissue. CDR3: CASTPRQANTGELFF. The DNA for the CDR3 is TGTGCCAGCACCCCCCGACAGGCGAACACCGGGGAGCTGTTCTTT.